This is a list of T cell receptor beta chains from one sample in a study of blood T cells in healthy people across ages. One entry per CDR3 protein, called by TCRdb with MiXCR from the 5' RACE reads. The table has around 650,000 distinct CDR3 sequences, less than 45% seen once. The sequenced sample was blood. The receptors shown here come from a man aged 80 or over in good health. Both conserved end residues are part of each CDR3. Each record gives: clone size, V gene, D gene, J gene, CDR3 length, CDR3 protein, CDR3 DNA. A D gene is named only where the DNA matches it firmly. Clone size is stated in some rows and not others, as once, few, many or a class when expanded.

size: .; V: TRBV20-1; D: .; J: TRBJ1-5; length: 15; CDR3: CSARDPQDSNQPQHF; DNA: TGCAGTGCTAGAGACCCTCAGGATAGCAATCAGCCCCAGCATTTT
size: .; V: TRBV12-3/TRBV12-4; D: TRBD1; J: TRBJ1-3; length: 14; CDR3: CASITGGRGNTIYF; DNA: TGTGCCAGCATAACAGGGGGCCGAGGAAACACCATATATTTT
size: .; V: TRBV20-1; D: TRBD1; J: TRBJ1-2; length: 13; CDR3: CSARGTGGEGYTF; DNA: TGCAGTGCTAGAGGGACAGGGGGCGAAGGCTACACCTTC
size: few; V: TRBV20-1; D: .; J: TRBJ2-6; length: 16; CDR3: CSARDFAPSGANVLTF; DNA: TGCAGTGCTAGAGATTTTGCCCCGTCTGGGGCCAACGTCCTGACTTTC
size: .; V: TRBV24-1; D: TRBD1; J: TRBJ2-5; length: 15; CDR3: CATSDVGQGRETQYF; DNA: TGTGCCACCAGTGATGTTGGACAGGGTCGCGAGACCCAGTACTTC
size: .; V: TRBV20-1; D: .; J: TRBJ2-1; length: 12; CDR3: CSARAGYLEQFF; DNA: TGCAGTGCTCGTGCCGGCTATTTAGAGCAGTTCTTC
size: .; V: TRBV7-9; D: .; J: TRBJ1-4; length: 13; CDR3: CASSPGFGEKLFF; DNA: TGTGCCAGCAGCCCAGGGTTCGGAGAAAAACTGTTTTTT
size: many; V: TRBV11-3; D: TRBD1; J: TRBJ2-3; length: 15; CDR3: CASSLRQGATDTQYF; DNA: TGTGCCAGCAGCCTAAGACAGGGGGCAACAGATACGCAGTATTTT
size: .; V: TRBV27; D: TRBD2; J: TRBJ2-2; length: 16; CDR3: CASTPLLAGETGELFF; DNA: TGTGCCAGCACGCCCTTACTAGCGGGAGAAACCGGGGAGCTGTTTTTT
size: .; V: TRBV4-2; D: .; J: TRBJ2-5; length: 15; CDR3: CASSQASRYQETQYF; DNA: TGTGCCAGCAGCCAAGCATCGAGATACCAAGAGACCCAGTACTTC
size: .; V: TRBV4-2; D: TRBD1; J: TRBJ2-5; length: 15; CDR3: CASSPRDRRRETQYF; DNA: TGTGCCAGCAGCCCCCGGGACAGGCGGCGCGAGACCCAGTACTTC
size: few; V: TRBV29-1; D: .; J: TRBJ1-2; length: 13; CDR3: CSVAGGAQDGYTF; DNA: TGCAGCGTTGCGGGCGGGGCTCAGGATGGCTACACCTTC
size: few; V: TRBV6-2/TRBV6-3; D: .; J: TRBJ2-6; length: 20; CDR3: CASSYYGRGRANSGANVLTF; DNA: TGTGCCAGCAGTTATTATGGACGAGGGCGAGCGAACTCTGGGGCCAACGTCCTGACTTTC
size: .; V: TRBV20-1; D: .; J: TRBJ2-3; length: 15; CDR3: CSARGRVPSTDTQYF; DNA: TGCAGTGCTAGAGGGCGCGTTCCGAGCACAGATACGCAGTATTTT
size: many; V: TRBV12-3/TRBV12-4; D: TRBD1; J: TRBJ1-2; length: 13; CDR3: CASRLDRARGYTF; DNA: TGTGCCAGCAGACTAGACAGGGCTCGGGGCTACACCTTC
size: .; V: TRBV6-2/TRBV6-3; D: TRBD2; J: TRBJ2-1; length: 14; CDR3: CASSRTSRYNEQFF; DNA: TGTGCCAGCAGTCGGACTAGCAGGTACAATGAGCAGTTCTTC
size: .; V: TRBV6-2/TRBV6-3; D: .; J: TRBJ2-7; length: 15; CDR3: CASSSGGGGTYEQYF; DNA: TGCGCCAGCTCTAGTGGCGGAGGGGGAACCTACGAGCAGTACTTC
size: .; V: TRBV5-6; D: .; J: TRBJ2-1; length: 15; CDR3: CASSLEASNYNEQFF; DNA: TGTGCCAGCAGCTTGGAAGCGTCTAACTACAATGAGCAGTTCTTC
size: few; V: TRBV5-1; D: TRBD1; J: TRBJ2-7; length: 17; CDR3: CASSFGPVTGLPYEQYF; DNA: TGCGCCAGCAGCTTCGGCCCGGTGACAGGGCTGCCCTACGAGCAGTACTTC
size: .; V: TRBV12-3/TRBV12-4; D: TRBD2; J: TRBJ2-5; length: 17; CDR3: CASSLAGRTSAYNEQYF; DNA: TGTGCCAGCAGTTTAGCCGGAAGGACTAGCGCCTACAATGAGCAGTACTTC
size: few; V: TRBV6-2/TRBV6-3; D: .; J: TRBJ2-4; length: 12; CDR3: CASSYEGTIQYF; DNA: TGTGCCAGCAGTTATGAAGGTACCATTCAGTACTTC
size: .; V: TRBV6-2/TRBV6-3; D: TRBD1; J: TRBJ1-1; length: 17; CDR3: CASSPGTGEGRNTEAFF; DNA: TGTGCCAGCAGTCCAGGGACAGGGGAGGGGAGGAACACTGAAGCTTTCTTT
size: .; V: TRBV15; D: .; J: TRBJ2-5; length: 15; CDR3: CATSNNGLSQETRYF; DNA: TGTGCCACCAGCAACAATGGACTATCCCAAGAGACCCGGTACTTC
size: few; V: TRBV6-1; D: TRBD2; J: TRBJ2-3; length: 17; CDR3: CASSLPGLAGVGDTQYF; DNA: TGTGCCAGCAGTCTCCCGGGACTAGCGGGAGTAGGGGATACGCAGTATTTT
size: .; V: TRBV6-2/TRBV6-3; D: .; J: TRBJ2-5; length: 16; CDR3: CASSYSVQGGGETQYF; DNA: TGTGCCAGCAGTTACTCGGTACAGGGAGGTGGGGAGACCCAGTACTTC
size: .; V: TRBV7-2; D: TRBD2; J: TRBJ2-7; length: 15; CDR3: CASSLGTSGNYEQYF; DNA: TGTGCCAGCAGCTTAGGCACTAGCGGGAACTACGAGCAGTACTTC
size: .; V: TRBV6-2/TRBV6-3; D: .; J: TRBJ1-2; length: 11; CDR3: CASFNLDGYTF; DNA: TGTGCCAGCTTCAACCTCGACGGCTACACCTTC
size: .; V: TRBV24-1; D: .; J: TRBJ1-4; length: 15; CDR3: CATSDSTGTNEKLFF; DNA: TGTGCCACCAGTGATTCTACAGGGACTAATGAAAAACTGTTTTTT
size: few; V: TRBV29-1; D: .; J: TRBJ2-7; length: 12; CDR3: CSVETGTWEQYF; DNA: TGCAGCGTTGAAACGGGGACGTGGGAGCAGTACTTC
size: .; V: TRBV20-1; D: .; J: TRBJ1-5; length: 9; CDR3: CSDNQPQHF; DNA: TGCAGCGACAATCAGCCCCAGCATTTT
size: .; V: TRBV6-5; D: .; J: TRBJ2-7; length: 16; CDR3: CASSYSAGSSSYEQYF; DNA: TGTGCCAGCAGTTACTCGGCGGGATCGAGCTCCTACGAGCAGTACTTC
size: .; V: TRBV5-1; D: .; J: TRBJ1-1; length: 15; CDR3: CASSPTLPGLGEAFF; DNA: TGCGCCAGCAGCCCCACCCTCCCGGGGCTGGGTGAAGCTTTCTTT
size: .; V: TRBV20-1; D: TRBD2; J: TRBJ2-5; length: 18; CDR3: CSARAPRTSGGYQETQYF; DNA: TGCAGTGCTAGAGCCCCCCGCACTAGCGGGGGTTACCAAGAGACCCAGTACTTC
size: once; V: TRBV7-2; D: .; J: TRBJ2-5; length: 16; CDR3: CASRTHQGRHQETQYF; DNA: TGTGCCAGCAGAACCCATCAGGGACGACACCAAGAGACCCAGTACTTC
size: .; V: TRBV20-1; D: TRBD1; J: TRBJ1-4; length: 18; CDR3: CSARTLDRLPPANEKLFF; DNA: TGCAGTGCCAGGACACTGGACAGGCTTCCCCCGGCTAATGAAAAACTGTTTTTT
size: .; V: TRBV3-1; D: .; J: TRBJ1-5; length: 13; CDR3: CASSQSDRSAQHF; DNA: TGTGCCAGCAGCCAATCGGACCGCTCGGCCCAGCATTTT
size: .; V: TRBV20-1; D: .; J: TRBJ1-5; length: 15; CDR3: CSARSEGLGNQPQHF; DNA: TGCAGTGCTAGATCTGAAGGTTTGGGCAATCAGCCCCAGCATTTT
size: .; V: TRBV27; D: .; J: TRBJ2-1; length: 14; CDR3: CASEGSPAYNEQFF; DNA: TGTGCCAGCGAGGGGAGCCCTGCATACAATGAGCAGTTCTTC
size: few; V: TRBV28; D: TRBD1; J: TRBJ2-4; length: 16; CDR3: CASSLPQGQAKNIQYF; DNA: TGTGCCAGCAGTTTACCACAGGGACAGGCGAAAAACATTCAGTACTTC
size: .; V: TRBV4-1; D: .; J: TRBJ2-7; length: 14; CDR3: CASSQGEIYNEQYF; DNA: TGCGCCAGCAGCCAAGGGGAAATCTACAATGAGCAGTACTTC
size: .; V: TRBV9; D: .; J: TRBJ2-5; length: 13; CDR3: CASSGQVDETQYF; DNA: TGTGCCAGCAGCGGACAGGTGGACGAGACCCAGTACTTC
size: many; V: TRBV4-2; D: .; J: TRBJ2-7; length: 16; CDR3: CASSPTPSGDPLEQYF; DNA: TGTGCCAGCAGCCCTACCCCCAGTGGGGATCCTTTAGAGCAGTACTTC
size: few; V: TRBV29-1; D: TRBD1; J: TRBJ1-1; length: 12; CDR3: CSGWPGTGEAFF; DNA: TGCAGCGGCTGGCCGGGGACAGGGGAAGCTTTCTTT
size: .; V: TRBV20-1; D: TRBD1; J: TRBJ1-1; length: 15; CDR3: CSARDRGFGNTEAFF; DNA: TGCAGTGCTAGGGACAGGGGGTTTGGGAACACTGAAGCTTTCTTT
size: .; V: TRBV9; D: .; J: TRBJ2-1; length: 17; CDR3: CASSVSLAASSYNEQFF; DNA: TGTGCCAGCAGCGTATCGTTGGCGGCATCCTCCTACAATGAGCAGTTCTTC
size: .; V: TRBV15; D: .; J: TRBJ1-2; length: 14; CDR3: CATSGPHGNYGYTF; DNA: TGTGCCACCAGCGGCCCCCATGGGAACTATGGCTACACCTTC
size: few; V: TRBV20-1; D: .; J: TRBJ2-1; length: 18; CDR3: CSASAPGAGTRGNNEQFF; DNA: TGCAGTGCTAGTGCACCAGGGGCCGGGACACGAGGAAACAATGAGCAGTTCTTC
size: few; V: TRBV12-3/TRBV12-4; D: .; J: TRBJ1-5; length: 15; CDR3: CASTPQAGRGQPQHF; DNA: TGTGCCAGCACTCCGCAGGCAGGGCGGGGTCAGCCCCAGCATTTT
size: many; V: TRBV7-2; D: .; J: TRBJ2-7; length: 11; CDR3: CASRGSYEQYF; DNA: TGTGCCAGCAGGGGGTCCTACGAGCAGTACTTC
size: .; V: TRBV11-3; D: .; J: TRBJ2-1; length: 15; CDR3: CASSLTDTYNNEQFF; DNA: TGTGCCAGCAGCCTGACCGATACCTACAACAATGAGCAGTTCTTC
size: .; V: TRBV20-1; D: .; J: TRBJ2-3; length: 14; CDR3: CSASRGDNTDTQYF; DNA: TGCAGTGCTTCCCGCGGGGACAACACAGATACGCAGTATTTT
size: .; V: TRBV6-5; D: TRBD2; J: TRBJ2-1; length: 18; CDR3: CASSYSKGLAGDYNEQFF; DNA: TGTGCCAGCAGTTACTCAAAGGGACTAGCGGGGGACTACAATGAGCAGTTCTTC
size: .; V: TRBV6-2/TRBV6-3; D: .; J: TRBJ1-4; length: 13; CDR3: CASSRAYWEKLFF; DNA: TGTGCCAGCAGCCGGGCCTATTGGGAAAAACTGTTTTTT
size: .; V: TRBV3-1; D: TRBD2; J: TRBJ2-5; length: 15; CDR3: CASSQDGGGRETQYF; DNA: TGTGCCAGCAGCCAAGACGGGGGGGGGCGTGAGACCCAGTACTTC
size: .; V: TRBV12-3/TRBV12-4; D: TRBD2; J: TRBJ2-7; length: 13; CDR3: CASSRSGSGEQYF; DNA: TGTGCCAGCAGCCGTAGCGGGAGCGGCGAGCAGTACTTC
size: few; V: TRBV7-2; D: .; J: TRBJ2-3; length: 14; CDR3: CASSTYSSTDTQYF; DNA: TGTGCCAGCAGCACCTACTCAAGCACAGATACGCAGTATTTT
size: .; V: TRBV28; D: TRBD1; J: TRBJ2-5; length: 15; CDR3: CASSLRRQGQETQYF; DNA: TGTGCCAGCAGTCTGAGACGACAGGGGCAAGAGACCCAGTACTTC
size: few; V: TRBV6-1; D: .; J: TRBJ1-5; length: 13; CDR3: CASSALYNQPQHF; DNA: TGTGCCAGCAGTGCCCTGTACAATCAGCCCCAGCATTTT
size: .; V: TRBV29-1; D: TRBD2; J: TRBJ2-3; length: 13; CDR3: CSVGTSGAVGQYF; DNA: TGCAGCGTTGGGACTAGTGGTGCAGTAGGGCAGTATTTT